This TCR beta chain was sequenced for a study of T cell repertoires in cytomegalovirus infection. Study information: Recently identified HLA-C-restricted CMV epitopes and well-studied HLA-B-restricted CMV epitopes were used by the study.

There are 17 residues in the CDR3. Germline V gene lookup returns CDR1 LNHNV and CDR2 YYDKDF (reference sequence). V shed 4 bases and J shed 6 bases, with 19 bases lying between them. In TCRdb, the reads were re-called with MiXCR into one record per CDR3 protein. The sample carries 750,000 to 900,000 distinct CDR3 sequences, 25% to 30% recorded once. Study results and caveats: CMV-specific HLA-C-restricted TCR beta clonotypes dominated the ex vivo response.

Comments on this clonotype: What it binds is unknown.

The TCR originated in a human donor in good health (CMV status not recorded). Some clones in this sample may be carry-over from other donors' samples. Sequencing was performed on cultured CD8+ T cells from PBMCs, taken from culture after CMV antigen stimulation. V is TRBV15 and J is TRBJ1-6, with D perhaps TRBD1 (5 bases). The CDR3 bases are TGTGCCACCAGCAATGGACAAGATAGTAACATTAATTCACCCCTCCACTTT. Translation: CATSNGQDSNINSPLHF.